This entry features one T cell receptor beta chain sequence. CDR1 is LGHNA, CDR2 YSLEER, per germline. V was pared by 0 bases and J by 7 bases, with 13 bases between. CDR3 length: 16 amino acids. These data belong to a study of shared T cell receptors in the human thymus. Using immunoSEQ multiplex PCR, the repertoire was profiled, and TCRdb retains in-frame clones only, with some absent. The sample holds 700,000 or so clones; 70% to 90% are singletons and the top ten take around 0.01%. In addition, the sample was reused for a study of human thymus T cells. That report adds: Corrective cardiac operations yielded the resected thymus tissue. In thymic and blood repertoires alike, V and J usage looked biased. Reports from related research described highly overlapping thymic repertoires among unrelated individuals.

The chain has TRBV4-3 and TRBJ1-6; a weak D match, TRBD1 (5 bases). The receptor was derived from a girl less than two years old with a congenital heart defect. Sequenced material: thymocytes. DNA of the CDR3: TGCGCCAGCAGCCAAGAGGGGGGGAAGAGCAATTCACCCCTCCACTTT. Encoded protein: CASSQEGGKSNSPLHF.